Each of the 24 T cell receptor beta chains below was sequenced from the same sample in a study of T cell repertoires in cytomegalovirus infection (dated by TCRdb to the late 2010s). No antigen has been assigned to these receptors. The label giving this sample's treatment or condition can be read as: in vitro stimulation with specific CMV peptide epitopes to enrich CMV-specific T cells. Sequencing was performed on an Illumina HiSeq 1500. TCRdb passed the public sequencing reads through fastp at Q25 and MiXCR, retaining productive beta sequences. Here each entry gathers all rows of one CDR3 protein and keeps the most common genes and DNA. The sample yields about 920,000 distinct CDR3 sequences; 25% to 40% were counted once. The ten biggest clones cover 10% to 15% of the sample. Sequenced material: cultured CD8+ T cells from PBMCs, taken from culture after CMV antigen stimulation. The source of these receptors is a human donor in good health (CMV status not recorded). Some clones in this sample may be carry-over from other donors' samples.

There are many counts of this clonotype. The rearrangement joins TRBV7-8 to TRBJ2-1; 10 bases fit TRBD1. CDR1 is SGHVS, CDR2 FQNEAQ, per germline. The trim removed 5 bases at V and 4 bases at J, leaving 8 bases unmatched. The CDR3 covers 16 residues. The CDR3 spells CASSTLDRGPYNEQFF. The CDR3, as DNA: TGTGCCAGCAGCACGTTAGACAGGGGGCCGTACAATGAGCAGTTCTTC.

V and J are TRBV19 and TRBJ2-7; D perhaps matches TRBD1 (5 bases). Trimming removed 3 bases at V and 6 bases at J, with 12 bases between. The CDR3 loop spans 13 amino acids. Germline CDR1 reads LNHDA; CDR2 reads SQIVND (reference sequence). The CDR3 protein is CASSMGPIGEQYV. The CDR3 DNA reads as TGTGCCAGTAGTATGGGGCCGATCGGCGAGCAGTACGTC.

This clonotype was counted only a few times. The genes are TRBV4-2 and TRBJ2-5, with TRBD2 matching over 10 bases. With 3 bases clipped from V and 4 bases from J, the junction kept 5 bases outside the gene matches. Germline assignment: CDR1 LGHNA and CDR2 YNFKEQ. The CDR3 is 15 amino acids. In DNA, the CDR3 is TGTGCCAGCAGCCATCGACTAGCGGGTTTAGAGACCCAGTACTTC. Its protein is CASSHRLAGLETQYF.

This clonotype has ten or more counts. The chain couples TRBV28 to TRBJ1-5; D may be TRBD1 (6 bases). CDR1 and CDR2 from the germline V gene are MDHEN and SYDVKM. The V end lost 7 bases, the J end lost 3 bases, and 19 bases lay between the germline ends. This CDR3 is built from 16 residues. This chain's CDR3 is CASTLVVGAFNQPQHF. The CDR3 bases are TGTGCCAGCACCCTGGTAGTGGGGGCCTTCAATCAGCCCCAGCATTTT.

As regards this clonotype: One end of the junction is discordant with germline, which a read error may explain. V gene TRBV7-4 combines with J gene TRBJ2-3, with D unresolved. Germline-derived CDR1 and CDR2 are SGHVT and SQSDAQ. CDR3 length: 12 residues. CDR3 sequence: CASSLRFDTQYF. CDR3 in DNA: TGTGCCAGCAGCTTACGGTTTGATACACAGTATTTT.

This chain joins TRBV28 and TRBJ2-5; D remains unclear. Germline V lookup: CDR1 MDHEN, CDR2 SYDVKM. Trimming cost V 3 bases and J 2 bases, with 10 bases left between them. CDR3 length: 14 residues. This CDR3 reads CASSFVGTQETQYF. The CDR3 DNA is TGTGCCAGCAGTTTTGTGGGAACACAAGAGACCCAGTACTTC.

This clonotype was observed at least ten times. V usage is TRBV6-2 or TRBV6-3 and J usage is TRBJ2-7, with D tentatively TRBD1 or TRBD2 (5 bases each). Deletions cut 6 bases from V and 3 bases from J, with 9 bases between. CDR1 MNHEY and CDR2 SVGEGT come from the germline V gene. CDR3 length: 12 amino acids. The CDR3 DNA is TGTGCCAGCAGCTTTGGGGGCTACGAGCAGTACGTC. Translation gives CASSFGGYEQYV.

This clonotype appeared many times. CDR3 nucleotides: TGTGCCAGCAGGTTGACCTACAATGAGCAGTTCTTC. The encoded protein is CASRLTYNEQFF. This rearrangement joins TRBV7-8 to TRBJ2-1; D is unclear. V gave up 6 bases and J gave up 2 bases, with 5 bases separating them. The CDR3 extends over 12 amino acids. Germline loops: CDR1 SGHVS, CDR2 FQNEAQ.

Note on this clonotype: This may be a read error: a much more frequent sequence differs by one nucleotide. The chain recombines TRBV7-9 with TRBJ1-4, with 7 bases identical to TRBD1. Trimming took 1 base from V and 3 from J; bases not matched to a gene: 2. The CDR3 covers 15 residues. In germline, CDR1 is SEHNR, CDR2 FQNEAQ (reference sequence). Written as DNA, the CDR3 is TGTGCCAGCAGCTTAGAGGGGGCAGCTAATGAAAAACTGTTTTTT. The encoded protein is CASSLEGAANEKLFF.

This clonotype occurred many times. The chain has TRBV7-2 and TRBJ1-4; no firm D call. Trimming removed 2 bases from V and 8 bases from J, with 15 bases in between. The germline CDR1 and CDR2 sequences are SGHTA and FQGNSA. This CDR3 contains 15 residues. The CDR3 nucleotides read TGTGCCAGCAGCTTAAAGGTTTTGTTTGGGGAAAAACTGTTTTTT. Protein: CASSLKVLFGEKLFF.

The gene calls are TRBV10-3 and TRBJ2-6; D is unresolved. Trimming took 3 bases from V and 1 from J, leaving 10 bases between them. This CDR3 has 16 amino acids. CDR1 is ENHRY and CDR2 is SYGVKD in the germline V gene. The CDR3 DNA is TGTGCCATCAGTGAACTCTTAACTTCTGGGGCCAACGTCCTGACTTTC. It specifies CAISELLTSGANVLTF.

The genes are TRBV4-1 and TRBJ1-1; weak D call: TRBD1 (5 bases). This CDR3 region has 13 residues. Between the trimmed V and J ends, which lost 5 bases and 7 bases, there was a span of 14 bases. Looked up from germline, CDR1 is MGHRA and CDR2 is YSYEKL. The CDR3 nucleotides are TGCGCCAGCAGCGATGACAGCTTTCTTGAAGCTTTCTTT. It yields the protein CASSDDSFLEAFF.

This clonotype was seen only once. The chain has TRBV9 and TRBJ2-2, with D possibly TRBD2 on 7 matching bases. Germline CDR1 and CDR2: SGDLS and YYNGEE. Between the trimmed V and J ends, which lost 0 bases and 4 bases, there was a span of 16 bases. CDR3 size: 17 residues. DNA of the CDR3: TGTGCCAGCAGCGTAGAGGGGGGGGAGACAATCACCGGGGAGCTGTTTTTT. This gives the protein CASSVEGGETITGELFF.

J is TRBJ2-2 and V is TRBV19; no clear D gene. The V and J ends lost 1 base and 1 base respectively, with 13 bases between them. The CDR3 has 17 residues. In germline, CDR1 is LNHDA, CDR2 SQIVND (reference sequence). The CDR3 sequence is CASSIVPRTQNTGELFF. CDR3 DNA: TGTGCCAGTAGTATAGTTCCCAGGACGCAGAACACCGGGGAGCTGTTTTTT.

The chain links TRBV6-5 to TRBJ2-2, with D perhaps TRBD2 (5 bases). Trimming removed 6 bases at V and 7 bases at J, with 18 bases between. The CDR3 runs to 15 residues. Germline loops: CDR1 MNHEY, CDR2 SVGAGI. The CDR3 DNA reads as TGTGCCAGCAGCCTAATCGGGATCCTCAACGGGGAGCTGTTTTTT. Its protein is CASSLIGILNGELFF.

Details on this clonotype: A much larger clone lies a single base off, so this may be a read error. The chain recombines TRBV7-2 with TRBJ2-7, with D possibly being TRBD2 (6 bases). Germline CDR1 SGHTA, CDR2 FQGNSA. The CDR3 is made up of 14 amino acids. The V end was cut by 5 bases, the J end by 1 base, with 12 bases between. For the CDR3, the DNA is TGTGCCAGCAGCCCGGGACTGATTTCCTACGAGCAGTACTTC. Its protein product is CASSPGLISYEQYF. Using reference TRBV7-2 and TRBJ2-7 for the parts outside the CDR3, the full variable domain is GAGVSQSPSNKVTEKGKDVELRCDPISGHTALYWYRQSLGQGLEFLIYFQGNSAPDKSGLPSDRFSAERTGGSVSTLTIQRTQQEDSAVYLCASSPGLISYEQYFGPGTRLTVT.

The chain employs TRBV15 and TRBJ1-2, with D possibly being TRBD1 (6 bases). The CDR3 has 15 residues. From germline, CDR1 is LNHNV and CDR2 YYDKDF (reference sequence). Trimming pared 1 base from V and 2 bases from J, leaving 11 bases between. CDR3 nucleotide sequence: TGTGCCACCAGCAGAGGAGTCCAGGGGAACTATGGCTACACCTTC. It encodes CATSRGVQGNYGYTF.

This clonotype was picked up many times. The CDR3 spells CASSSGGFGNSPLHF. The DNA for the CDR3 is TGTGCCAGCAGCTCCGGGGGGTTCGGTAATTCACCCCTCCACTTT. The chain combines TRBV7-8 with TRBJ1-6, with D possibly being TRBD1 (5 bases). The CDR3 runs to 15 residues. The germline V gene has CDR1 SGHVS and CDR2 FQNEAQ. Between the trimmed V and J ends, which lost 4 bases and 6 bases, there was a span of 13 bases.

This clonotype was counted many times. The chain links TRBV5-4 to TRBJ1-2; 10 bases agree with TRBD1. The CDR3 spans 14 residues. Germline V gene sequence: CDR1 SGHNT, CDR2 YYREEE (reference sequence). J was trimmed by 4 bases and V by 3 bases; bases with no gene match: 3. Here the CDR3 DNA reads TGTGCCAGCAGCTCGGGACAGGGGTTCTATGGCTACACCTTC. This sequence encodes CASSSGQGFYGYTF.

This rearrangement joins TRBV6-6 to TRBJ2-7; a possible D gene is TRBD1 (5 bases). Trimming pared 0 bases from V and 2 bases from J, leaving 5 bases between. The CDR3 covers 13 residues. In germline, CDR1 is MNHNY, CDR2 SVGAGI (reference sequence). CDR3 DNA: TGTGCCAGCAGTTACTCAGGGGCCTACGAGCAGTACGTC. It translates to CASSYSGAYEQYV.

J is TRBJ2-1 and V is TRBV27; TRBD2 matches at 7 bases. The CDR3 has 13 amino acids. The J segment lost 4 bases and the V segment lost 8 bases, leaving 5 bases of the junction unmatched. Germline V gene sequence: CDR1 MNHEY, CDR2 SMNVEV (reference sequence). CDR3 DNA sequence: TGTGCCAGCGTTGGACTAGATTACAATGAGCAGTTCTTC. It encodes CASVGLDYNEQFF.

The gene calls are TRBV19 and TRBJ1-2; 8 bases map to TRBD1. J was trimmed by 3 bases and V by 9 bases; bases with no gene match: 6. The CDR3 spans 13 residues. Germline assignment: CDR1 LNHDA and CDR2 SQIVND (reference sequence). The CDR3 protein is CASGQGLHYGYTF. DNA for the CDR3: TGTGCCAGCGGACAGGGTTTGCACTATGGCTACACCTTC.

This clonotype was seen ten or more times. The genes are TRBV7-2 and TRBJ1-1; 7 nucleotides agree with TRBD1. V trimming: 3 bases; J trimming: 5 bases; junction bases outside the gene matches: 3. The CDR3 sequence is 13 residues long. CDR1 SGHTA and CDR2 FQGNSA come from the germline V gene. CDR3 sequence: CASSLGTETEAFF. The CDR3 coding sequence is TGTGCCAGCAGCTTGGGGACAGAGACTGAAGCTTTCTTT. Full variable domain (outside the CDR3, taken from reference TRBV7-2 and TRBJ1-1): GAGVSQSPSNKVTEKGKDVELRCDPISGHTALYWYRQSLGQGLEFLIYFQGNSAPDKSGLPSDRFSAERTGGSVSTLTIQRTQQEDSAVYLCASSLGTETEAFFGQGTRLTVV.

A few counts support this clonotype. The V and J genes are TRBV7-2 and TRBJ2-7; D gene ambiguous. Germline CDR1 is SGHTA and CDR2 is FQGNSA. There are 12 residues in the CDR3. V was cut by 6 bases and J by 6 bases, with 12 bases left in between. DNA of the CDR3: TGTGCCAGCAGTTATGGCCGAGGCGAGCAGTACGTC. Its translation: CASSYGRGEQYV.